This TCR beta chain is drawn from a study of blood T cells in healthy people across ages. Trimming took off 5 bases at V and 1 base at J, with 9 bases between the two ends. The CDR3 consists of 13 residues. Germline CDR1 reads SEHNR; CDR2 reads FQNEAQ (reference sequence). This clonotype appeared many times. With a J-beta primer mix and a sample-barcoded 5' primer, a second PCR ran 7 to 11 cycles. TCRdb analysed the 5' RACE reads with MiXCR anew, one entry per CDR3 protein. Of more than 700,000 distinct CDR3 sequences listed, around 45% were seen once; the top ten hold around a sixth. The sample comprised blood. The sequence came from a man aged 80 or over in good health. This chain links TRBV7-9 with TRBJ2-7; D not resolved. DNA for the CDR3: TGTGCCAGCAGCCCACCTGGATCCTACGAGCAGTACTTC. Protein product: CASSPPGSYEQYF.